This note documents a single T cell receptor beta chain sequence. Profiled with immunoSEQ multiplex PCR; TCRdb holds only in-frame clones, not every one. The profile shows 200,000 to 250,000 clones, 85% to 90% of them singletons. The sample is drawn from a study of blood T cell repertoires in COVID-19. V was clipped by 5 bases and J by 7 bases; unmatched bases: 2. The CDR3 consists of 12 residues. Germline-derived CDR1 and CDR2 are SGHVS and FQNEAQ. The sample comprised peripheral blood. This receptor was obtained from a man aged 25 to 40 with COVID-19, enrolled during active disease. This chain links TRBV7-8 with TRBJ2-1; 7 bases line up with TRBD1. CDR3: CASSQQGNEQFF. DNA for the CDR3: TGTGCCAGCAGCCAACAGGGGAATGAGCAGTTCTTC.